This entry concerns a single T cell receptor beta chain. Its antigen target is currently unknown. No clone much larger than this one lies a single base away; base qualities are absent. All of the isolated RNA was reverse transcribed with the High Capacity cDNA Reverse Transcription Kit, so expressed TCRB transcripts were sequenced. Naive, central memory and regulatory T cell samples underwent deep immunoSEQ sequencing, averaging approximately 3.3 million total reads per sample. Sorted cells were lysed in RLT buffer and RNA was extracted with DNase-treated RNeasy Micro or Mini kits, depending on cell number. To prevent cross-contamination, each cell subset was processed individually, whereas patient and healthy donor samples were processed jointly. The immunoSEQ multiplex PCR was used to amplify TCRB sequences from cDNA, yielding 87-bp fragments that span the CDR3 region. Amplicons were sequenced on the Illumina HiSeq platform. On the study's bioinformatics: Synthetic template baselines were used to correct PCR bias computationally, reads within Hamming distance 2 were collapsed together, and singletons that could not be merged were discarded. Reads were aligned against IMGT to assign V, D and J genes, CDR3 length and insertions or deletions at six rearrangement sites. Within each subset, clonotype counts were normalized to the number of sorted cells before true diversity and Gini coefficients were calculated with the tcR R package. The overlap coefficient, calculated on TCRB nucleotide sequences, was used to quantify repertoire sharing. Out-of-frame TCRB sequences from naive cells were analyzed to stand in for the pre-selection repertoire. TCRdb re-hosts the immuneACCESS table, in-frame sequences only. Its copies lack some clones; in the studies checked, an unresolved V gene accounts for under half of them, and the cause for the rest is not known. V and J calls and clone size come straight from that table; D and trimming were deduced from the DNA. The sample yields over 350,000 clones; more than 12% were counted once. The top ten clonotypes cover more than 0.015% of the sample.

From each donor, a single peripheral blood sample of around 120 mL on average was drawn into heparinised tubes. A BD FACSAria II was used to sort naive, central memory, regulatory and stem cell-like memory CD4+ T cells with a panel that included CD45RO, CCR7, CD25, CD127, CD95 and CD27. A purity above 95% was achieved for all sorted populations. PBMCs were isolated immediately by Lymphoprep density gradient centrifugation and stained directly without culture. So that batch effects would be minimized, each experiment stained and sorted samples in pairs, pairing one healthy donor with one patient. The germline V gene sets CDR1 to LGHNA and CDR2 to YNFKEQ. CDR3 length: 15 amino acids, cysteine to phenylalanine. Only the CDR3 part of the read is kept: 45 bases, read in frame from the first base. V loses 3 bases at its end and J loses 0 bases; junction bases beyond the gene matches: 2. The data were obtained in a study of beta chain features in type 1 diabetes (dated by TCRdb to between 2017 and 2018). Study-level background: Patients and healthy donors did not differ in mean age, gender distribution, total cell number or subset yield. Naive and central memory subsets were obtained from all 30 or so donors, but regulatory and stem cell-like memory subsets were isolated from only 8 patients and 8 healthy donors. In the study, TCRB repertoires of sorted circulating CD4+ T cell subsets from recently diagnosed type 1 diabetes patients were compared with those of matched healthy donors. Across all samples, around 99 million sorted cells were examined, and cell number per subset correlated strongly with RNA yield.

General conclusions and limits of the study: Naive, central memory and regulatory TCRB repertoires appeared to be more alike among patients than among healthy donors. A moderate but significant shortening of TCRB CDR3 length was observed in type 1 diabetes patients in all four CD4+ subsets. Shorter templates might be favored by PCR, yet because patient and control samples were amplified and corrected together, any such skew would affect both groups equally. Because cDNA was sequenced instead of genomic DNA, highly expressing activated cells could be over-represented, though the groups showed no difference in activation or CD3 levels. Because small numbers of individuals were included in the HLA sub-analyses, any influence of HLA type on TCRB rearrangement was left unresolved. Patients with type 1 diabetes made fewer insertions and deleted more nucleotides at VDJ recombination sites, implying thymic rearrangement abnormalities.

The clonotype was recovered from a woman under 30 in good health. Recombination joined TRBV4-2 with TRBJ2-5; 9 bases in the middle match TRBD1. Specimen: naive CD4+ T cells from blood. Sample cell subset or site, as interpreted from the label and publication: true naive CD4+ T cells. The CDR3: CASSHDRGYQETQYF. The DNA sequence follows: TGTGCCAGCAGCCACGACAGGGGGTACCAAGAGACCCAGTACTTC.